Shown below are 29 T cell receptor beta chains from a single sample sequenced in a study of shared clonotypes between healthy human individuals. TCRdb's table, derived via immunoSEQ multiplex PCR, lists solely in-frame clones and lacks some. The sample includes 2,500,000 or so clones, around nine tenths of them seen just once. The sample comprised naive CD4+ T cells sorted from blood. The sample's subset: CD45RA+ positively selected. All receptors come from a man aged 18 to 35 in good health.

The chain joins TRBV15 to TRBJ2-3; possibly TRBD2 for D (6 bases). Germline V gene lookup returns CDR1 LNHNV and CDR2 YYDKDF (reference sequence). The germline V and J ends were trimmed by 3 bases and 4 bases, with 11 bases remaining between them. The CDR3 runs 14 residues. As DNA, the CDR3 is TGTGCCACCAGCAGGACGGGAGTGCCAGATACGCAGTATTTT. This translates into CATSRTGVPDTQYF. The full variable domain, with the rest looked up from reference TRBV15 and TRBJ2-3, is DAMVIQNPRYQVTQFGKPVTLSCSQTLNHNVMYWYQQKSSQAPKLLFHYYDKDFNNEADTPDNFQSRRPNTSFCFLDIRSPGLGDTAMYLCATSRTGVPDTQYFGPGTRLTVL.

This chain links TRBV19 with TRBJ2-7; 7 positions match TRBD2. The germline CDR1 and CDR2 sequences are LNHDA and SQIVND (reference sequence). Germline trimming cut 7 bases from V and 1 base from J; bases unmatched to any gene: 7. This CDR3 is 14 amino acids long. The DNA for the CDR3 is TGTGCCAGTAAAATGGGCGGGAGTTCCTACGAGCAGTACTTC. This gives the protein CASKMGGSSYEQYF.

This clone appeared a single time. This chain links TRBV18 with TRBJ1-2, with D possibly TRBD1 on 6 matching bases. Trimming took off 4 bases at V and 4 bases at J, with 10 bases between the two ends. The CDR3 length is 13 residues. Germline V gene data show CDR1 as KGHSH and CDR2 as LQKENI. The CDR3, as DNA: TGTGCCAGCTCACGCGGACAGCTCTATGGCTACACCTTC. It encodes CASSRGQLYGYTF.

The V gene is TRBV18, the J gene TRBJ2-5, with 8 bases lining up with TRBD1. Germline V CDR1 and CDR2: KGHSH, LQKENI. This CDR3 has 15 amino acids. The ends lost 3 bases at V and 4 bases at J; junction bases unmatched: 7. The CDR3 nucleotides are TGTGCCAGCTCACCGACCAGGGGGCTAGGAGAGACCCAGTACTTC. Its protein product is CASSPTRGLGETQYF.

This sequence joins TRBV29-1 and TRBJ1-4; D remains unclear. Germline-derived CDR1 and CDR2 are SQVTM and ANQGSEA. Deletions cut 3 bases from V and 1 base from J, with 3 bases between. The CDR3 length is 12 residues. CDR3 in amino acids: CSVEITNEKLFF. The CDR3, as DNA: TGCAGCGTTGAGATAACTAATGAAAAACTGTTTTTT.

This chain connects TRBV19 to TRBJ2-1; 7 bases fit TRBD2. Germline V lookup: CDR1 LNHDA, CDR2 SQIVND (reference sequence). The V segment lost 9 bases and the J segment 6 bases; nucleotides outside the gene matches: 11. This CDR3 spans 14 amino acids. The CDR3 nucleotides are TGTGCCAGCATCGGGCGGGAGAGGTTCAATGAGCAGTTCTTC. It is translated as CASIGRERFNEQFF.

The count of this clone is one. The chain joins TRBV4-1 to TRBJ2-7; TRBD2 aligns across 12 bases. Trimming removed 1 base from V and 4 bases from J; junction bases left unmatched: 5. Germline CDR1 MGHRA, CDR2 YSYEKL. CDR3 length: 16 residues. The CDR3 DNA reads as TGCGCCAGCAGCCAAGTCGGGACTAGCGGGTCTTACGAGCAGTACTTC. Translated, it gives CASSQVGTSGSYEQYF.

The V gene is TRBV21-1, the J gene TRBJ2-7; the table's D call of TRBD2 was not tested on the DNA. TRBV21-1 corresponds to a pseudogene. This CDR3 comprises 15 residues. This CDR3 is CASSNRPWRAYEQYF. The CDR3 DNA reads TGTGCCAGCAGCAATCGGCCTTGGCGGGCCTACGAGCAGTACTTC.

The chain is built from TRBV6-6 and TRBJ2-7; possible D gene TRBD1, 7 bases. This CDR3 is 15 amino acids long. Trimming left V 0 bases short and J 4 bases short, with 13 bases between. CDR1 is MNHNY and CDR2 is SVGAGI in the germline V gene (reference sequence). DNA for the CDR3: TGTGCCAGCAGTTACTCGAGACAGGGAGGATACGAGCAGTACTTC. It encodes CASSYSRQGGYEQYF.

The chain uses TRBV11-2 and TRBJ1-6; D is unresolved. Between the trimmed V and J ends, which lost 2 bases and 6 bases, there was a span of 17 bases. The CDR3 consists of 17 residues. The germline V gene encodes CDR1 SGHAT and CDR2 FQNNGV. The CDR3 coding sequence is TGTGCCAGCAGCTTAAATCACCGTTATAGTTCTAATTCACCCCTCCACTTT. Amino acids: CASSLNHRYSSNSPLHF.

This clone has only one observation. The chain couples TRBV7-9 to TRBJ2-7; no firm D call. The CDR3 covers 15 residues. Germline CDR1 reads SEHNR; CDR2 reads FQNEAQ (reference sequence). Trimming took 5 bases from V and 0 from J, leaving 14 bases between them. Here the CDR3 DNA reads TGTGCCAGCAGCACAAGTGGATCAGGCTCCTACGAGCAGTACTTC. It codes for CASSTSGSGSYEQYF.

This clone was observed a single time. CDR3 amino acids: CASTLGGGLAYEQYF. CDR3 DNA: TGTGCCAGCACCCTCGGGGGGGGACTTGCCTACGAGCAGTACTTC. This chain uses TRBV5-4 with TRBJ2-5; 8 positions match TRBD2. The DNA matches TRBJ2-7 better at its end, which makes the J call doubtful. The germline V gene encodes CDR1 SGHNT and CDR2 YYREEE (reference sequence). The CDR3 sequence is 15 residues long.

The CDR3 DNA reads TGTGCCAGCAGAAGTTCGGGGGGAAGCGAGCAGTACTTC. It specifies CASRSSGGSEQYF. The chain couples TRBV5-4 to TRBJ2-7, with TRBD2 matching 7 bases. The V gene's germline CDR1 is SGHNT and CDR2 YYREEE (reference sequence). The CDR3 runs 13 residues. Trimming cost V 5 bases and J 6 bases; bases outside gene matches: 8.

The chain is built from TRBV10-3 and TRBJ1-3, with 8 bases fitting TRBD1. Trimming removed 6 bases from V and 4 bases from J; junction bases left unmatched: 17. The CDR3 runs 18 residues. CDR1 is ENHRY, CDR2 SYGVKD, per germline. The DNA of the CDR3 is TGTGCCATCAGCCCGACAGGGGAGGATGGCTCTTTAGGAAACACCATATATTTT. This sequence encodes CAISPTGEDGSLGNTIYF.

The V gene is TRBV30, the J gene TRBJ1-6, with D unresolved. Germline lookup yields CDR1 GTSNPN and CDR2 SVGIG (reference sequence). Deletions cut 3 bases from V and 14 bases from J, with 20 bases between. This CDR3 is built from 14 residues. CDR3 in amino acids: CAWRAGLMGFALHF. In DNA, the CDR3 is TGTGCCTGGAGGGCGGGCCTCATGGGGTTCGCCCTCCACTTT. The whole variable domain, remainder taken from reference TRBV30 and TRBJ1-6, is SQTIHQWPATLVQPVGSPLSLECTVEGTSNPNLYWYRQAAGRGLQLLFYSVGIGQISSEVPQNLSASRPQDRQFILSSKKLLLSDSGFYLCAWRAGLMGFALHFGNGTRLTVT.

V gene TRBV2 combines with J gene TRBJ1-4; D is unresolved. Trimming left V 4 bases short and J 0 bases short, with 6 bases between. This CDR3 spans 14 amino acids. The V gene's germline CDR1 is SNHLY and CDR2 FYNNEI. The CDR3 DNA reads TGTGCCAGCAGTGGTAGGGCAACTAATGAAAAACTGTTTTTT. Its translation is CASSGRATNEKLFF.

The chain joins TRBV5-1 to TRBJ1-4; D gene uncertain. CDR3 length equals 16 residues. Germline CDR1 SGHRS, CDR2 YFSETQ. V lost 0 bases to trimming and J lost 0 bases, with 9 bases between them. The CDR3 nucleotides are TGCGCCAGCAGCTTGGTAGGGATTGCAACTAATGAAAAACTGTTTTTT. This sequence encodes CASSLVGIATNEKLFF.

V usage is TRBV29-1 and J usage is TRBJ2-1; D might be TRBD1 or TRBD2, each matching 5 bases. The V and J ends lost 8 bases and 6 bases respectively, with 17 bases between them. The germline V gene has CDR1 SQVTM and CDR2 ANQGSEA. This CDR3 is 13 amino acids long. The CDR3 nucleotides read TGCAGCTCCGCCGGGGCCCTTGGCAATGAGCAGTTCTTC. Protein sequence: CSSAGALGNEQFF.

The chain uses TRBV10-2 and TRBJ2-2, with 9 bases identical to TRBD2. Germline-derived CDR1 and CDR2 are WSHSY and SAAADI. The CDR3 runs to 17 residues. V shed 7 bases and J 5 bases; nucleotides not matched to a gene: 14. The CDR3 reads CASTPSWAGGRTGELFF. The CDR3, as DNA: TGCGCCAGCACTCCCTCTTGGGCGGGGGGGCGAACCGGGGAGCTGTTTTTT.

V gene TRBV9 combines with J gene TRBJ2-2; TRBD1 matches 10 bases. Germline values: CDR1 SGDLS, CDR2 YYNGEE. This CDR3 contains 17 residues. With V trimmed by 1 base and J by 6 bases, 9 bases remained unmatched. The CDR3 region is CASSVPGDRGSAGELFF. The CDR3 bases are TGTGCCAGCAGCGTACCGGGGGACAGGGGCTCGGCCGGGGAGCTGTTTTTT.

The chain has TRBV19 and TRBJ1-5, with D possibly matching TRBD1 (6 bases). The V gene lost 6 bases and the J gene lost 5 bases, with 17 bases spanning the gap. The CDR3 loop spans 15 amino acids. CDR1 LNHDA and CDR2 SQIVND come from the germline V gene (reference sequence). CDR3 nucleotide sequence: TGTGCCAGTAGCAGGTCGACAGGTCGGGATCAGCCCCAGCATTTT. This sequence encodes CASSRSTGRDQPQHF.

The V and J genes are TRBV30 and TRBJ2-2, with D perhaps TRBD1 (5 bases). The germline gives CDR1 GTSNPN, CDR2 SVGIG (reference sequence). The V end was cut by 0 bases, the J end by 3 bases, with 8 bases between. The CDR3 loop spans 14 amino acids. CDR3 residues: CAWSVVRDTGELFF. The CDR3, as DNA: TGTGCCTGGAGTGTTGTCAGGGACACCGGGGAGCTGTTTTTT.

For the CDR3, the DNA is TGCGCCAGCAGTGAGTCGAGAAAGGGCGCAGAGCAGTACTTC. It translates to CASSESRKGAEQYF. The chain links TRBV10-1 to TRBJ2-7; D not certain. CDR1 is WNHNN and CDR2 is SYGVQD in the germline V gene (reference sequence). The germline V and J ends were trimmed by 0 bases and 7 bases, with 13 bases remaining between them. The CDR3 has 14 amino acids.

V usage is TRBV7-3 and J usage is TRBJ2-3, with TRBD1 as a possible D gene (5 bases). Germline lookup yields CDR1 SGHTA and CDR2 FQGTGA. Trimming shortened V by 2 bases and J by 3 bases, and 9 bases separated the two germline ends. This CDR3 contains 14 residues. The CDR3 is CASSLQGRTDTQYF. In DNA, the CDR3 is TGTGCCAGCAGCTTACAGGGTAGGACAGATACGCAGTATTTT. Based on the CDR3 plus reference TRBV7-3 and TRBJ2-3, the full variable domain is GAGVSQTPSNKVTEKGKYVELRCDPISGHTALYWYRQSLGQGPEFLIYFQGTGAADDSGLPNDRFFAVRPEGSVSTLKIQRTERGDSAVYLCASSLQGRTDTQYFGPGTRLTVL.

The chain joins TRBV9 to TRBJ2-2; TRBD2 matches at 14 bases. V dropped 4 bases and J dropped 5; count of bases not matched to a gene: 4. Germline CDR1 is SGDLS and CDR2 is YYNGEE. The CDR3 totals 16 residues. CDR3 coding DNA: TGTGCCAGCAGCAGACGACTAGCGGGAGGGACCGGGGAGCTGTTTTTT. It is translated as CASSRRLAGGTGELFF.

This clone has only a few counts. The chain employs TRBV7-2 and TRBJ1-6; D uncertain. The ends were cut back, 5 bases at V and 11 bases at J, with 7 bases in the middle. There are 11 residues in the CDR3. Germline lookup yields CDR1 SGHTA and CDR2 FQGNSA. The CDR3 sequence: CASSQDAPLHF. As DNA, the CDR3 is TGTGCCAGCAGCCAGGATGCACCCCTCCACTTT.

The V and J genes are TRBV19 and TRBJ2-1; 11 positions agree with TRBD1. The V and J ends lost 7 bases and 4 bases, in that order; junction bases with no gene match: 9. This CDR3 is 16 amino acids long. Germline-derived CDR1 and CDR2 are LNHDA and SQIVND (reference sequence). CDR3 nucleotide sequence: TGTGCCAGTAATGTAGCTGGGACAGGGGGGTACAATGAGCAGTTCTTC. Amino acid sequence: CASNVAGTGGYNEQFF. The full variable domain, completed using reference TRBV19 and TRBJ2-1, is DGGITQSPKYLFRKEGQNVTLSCEQNLNHDAMYWYRQDPGQGLRLIYYSQIVNDFQKGDIAEGYSVSREKKESFPLTVTSAQKNPTAFYLCASNVAGTGGYNEQFFGPGTRLTVL.

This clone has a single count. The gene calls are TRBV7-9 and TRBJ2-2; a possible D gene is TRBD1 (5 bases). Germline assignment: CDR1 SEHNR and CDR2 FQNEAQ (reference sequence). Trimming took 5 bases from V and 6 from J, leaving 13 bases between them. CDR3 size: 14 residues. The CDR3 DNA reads TGTGCCAGCAGCACCCAGGGATATGCCGGGGAGCTGTTTTTT. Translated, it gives CASSTQGYAGELFF.

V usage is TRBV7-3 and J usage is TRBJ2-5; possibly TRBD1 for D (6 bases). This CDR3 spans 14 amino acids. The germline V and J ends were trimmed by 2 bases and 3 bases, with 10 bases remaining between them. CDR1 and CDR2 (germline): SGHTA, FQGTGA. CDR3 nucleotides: TGTGCCAGCAGCTTAGTAGGGGGAAAAGAGACCCAGTACTTC. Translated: CASSLVGGKETQYF. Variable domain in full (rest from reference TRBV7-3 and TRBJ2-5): GAGVSQTPSNKVTEKGKYVELRCDPISGHTALYWYRQSLGQGPEFLIYFQGTGAADDSGLPNDRFFAVRPEGSVSTLKIQRTERGDSAVYLCASSLVGGKETQYFGPGTRLLVL.